One sample yielded the 6 T cell receptor beta chains listed below, sequenced in a study of cytomegalovirus exposure and HLA in healthy donors. The PCR ran on 60 Vbeta and 13 Jbeta primers. Sequenced by immunoSEQ multiplex PCR; TCRdb stores in-frame clones only, minus some. The repertoire holds approximately 150,000 clones, with 75% to 90% as singletons. The material sequenced was PBMCs. The receptors derive from a man aged 40-55 years in good health and CMV-seronegative.

V usage is TRBV28 and J usage is TRBJ1-2; 8 nucleotides line up with TRBD1. The CDR3 spans 15 residues. The V gene end was trimmed by 6 bases and the J gene end by 2 bases; junction bases not matched to a gene: 8. Germline V gene lookup returns CDR1 MDHEN and CDR2 SYDVKM. In nucleotides, the CDR3 is TGTGCCAGCAGACCGTCGACAGGGGCGAACTATGGCTACACCTTC. Translation: CASRPSTGANYGYTF.

The chain combines TRBV10-1 with TRBJ2-1; TRBD2 agrees at 13 bases. CDR1 is WNHNN, CDR2 SYGVQD, per germline (reference sequence). V lost 3 bases and J lost 2; bases outside the gene matches: 10. The CDR3 length is 19 residues. DNA of the CDR3: TGCGCCAGCAGTGAACAGGGACGGGGACTAGCGGGAACCTACAATGAGCAGTTCTTC. Protein: CASSEQGRGLAGTYNEQFF.

This clone was counted once. V usage is TRBV7-3 and J usage is TRBJ2-2; D possibly corresponds to TRBD2 (5 bases). Trimming removed 1 base at V and 0 bases at J, with 6 bases between. The CDR3 consists of 15 residues. Germline V gene sequence: CDR1 SGHTA, CDR2 FQGTGA. The CDR3 protein is CASSLNGANTGELFF. The CDR3 nucleotides read TGTGCCAGCAGCTTAAACGGGGCGAACACCGGGGAGCTGTTTTTT.

J is TRBJ1-5 and V is TRBV7-8, with D perhaps TRBD1 (5 bases). The CDR3 is made up of 15 amino acids. V lost 0 bases to trimming and J lost 3 bases, with 9 bases between them. CDR1 is SGHVS, CDR2 FQNEAQ, per germline. CDR3 region: CASSLAGVANQPQHF. CDR3 in DNA: TGTGCCAGCAGCTTAGCAGGGGTTGCCAATCAGCCCCAGCATTTT.

V is TRBV5-1 and J is TRBJ1-1; D not resolved. This CDR3 comprises 15 residues. Deletions cut 0 bases from V and 0 bases from J, with 9 bases between. The V gene's germline CDR1 is SGHRS and CDR2 YFSETQ. For the CDR3, the DNA is TGCGCCAGCAGCTTGGGAGGGCCCTTGAACACTGAAGCTTTCTTT. This encodes CASSLGGPLNTEAFF.

The chain recombines TRBV10-3 with TRBJ2-4, with TRBD1 matching 9 bases. Germline V gene sequence: CDR1 ENHRY, CDR2 SYGVKD. With V trimmed by 1 base and J by 0 bases, 4 bases remained unmatched. This CDR3 has 17 residues. The CDR3 is CAISEYRQGVAKNIQYF. The CDR3 DNA sequence: TGTGCCATCAGTGAGTACCGACAGGGGGTAGCCAAAAACATTCAGTACTTC.